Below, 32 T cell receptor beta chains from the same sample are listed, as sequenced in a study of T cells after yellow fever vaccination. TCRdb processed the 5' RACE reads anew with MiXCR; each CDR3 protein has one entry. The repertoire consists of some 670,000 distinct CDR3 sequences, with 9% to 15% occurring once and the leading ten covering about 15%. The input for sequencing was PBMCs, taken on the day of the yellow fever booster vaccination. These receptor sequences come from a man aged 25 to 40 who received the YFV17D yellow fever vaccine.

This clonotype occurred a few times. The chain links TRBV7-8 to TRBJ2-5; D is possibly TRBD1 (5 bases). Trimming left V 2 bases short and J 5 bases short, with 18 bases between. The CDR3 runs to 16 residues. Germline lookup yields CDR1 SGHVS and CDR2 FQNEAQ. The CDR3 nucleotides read TGTGCCAGCAGCTTAAGGCTTAGGGGAAGGGTGGAGACCCAGTACTTC. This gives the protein CASSLRLRGRVETQYF.

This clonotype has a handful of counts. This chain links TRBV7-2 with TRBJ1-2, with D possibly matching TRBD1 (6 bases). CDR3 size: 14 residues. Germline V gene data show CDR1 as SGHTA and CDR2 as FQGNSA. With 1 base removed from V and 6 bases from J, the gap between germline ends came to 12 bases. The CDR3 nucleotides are TGTGCCAGCAGCTTAGAGTGGGGGGCCGATGGCTACACCTTC. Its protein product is CASSLEWGADGYTF. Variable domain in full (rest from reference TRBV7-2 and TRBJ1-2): GAGVSQSPSNKVTEKGKDVELRCDPISGHTALYWYRQSLGQGLEFLIYFQGNSAPDKSGLPSDRFSAERTGGSVSTLTIQRTQQEDSAVYLCASSLEWGADGYTFGSGTRLTVV.

CDR3 in DNA: TGTGCCAGCAGCAAAGGGAGATTCAAAGCTTTCTTT. This translates into CASSKGRFKAFF. The genes are TRBV7-2 and TRBJ1-1; no definite D call. Deletions cut 5 bases from V and 9 bases from J, with 13 bases between. The germline V gene encodes CDR1 SGHTA and CDR2 FQGNSA. The CDR3 totals 12 residues.

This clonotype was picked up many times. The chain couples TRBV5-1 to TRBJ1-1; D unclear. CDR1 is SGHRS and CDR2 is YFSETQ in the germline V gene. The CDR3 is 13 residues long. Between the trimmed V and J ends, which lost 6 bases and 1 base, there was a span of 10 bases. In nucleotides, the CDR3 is TGCGCCAGCACTTTAGGAAGGAACACTGAAGCTTTCTTT. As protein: CASTLGRNTEAFF.

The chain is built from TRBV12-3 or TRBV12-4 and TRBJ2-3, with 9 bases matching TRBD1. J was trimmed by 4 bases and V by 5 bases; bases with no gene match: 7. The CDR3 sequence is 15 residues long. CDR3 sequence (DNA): TGTGCCAGCAGTCTCCGGACAGGGGCTTCAGATACGCAGTATTTT. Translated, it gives CASSLRTGASDTQYF.

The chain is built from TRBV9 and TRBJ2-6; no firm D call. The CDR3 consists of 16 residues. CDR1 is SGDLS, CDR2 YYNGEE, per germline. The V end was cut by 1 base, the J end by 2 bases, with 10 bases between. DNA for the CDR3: TGTGCCAGCAGCGTAAAATCCGCCCCTGGGGCCAACGTCCTGACTTTC. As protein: CASSVKSAPGANVLTF.

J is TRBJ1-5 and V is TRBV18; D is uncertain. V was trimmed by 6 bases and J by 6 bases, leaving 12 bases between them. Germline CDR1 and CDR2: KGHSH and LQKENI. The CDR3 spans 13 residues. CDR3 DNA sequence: TGTGCCAGCTCGGATACAGCAACTCAGCCCCAGCATTTT. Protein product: CASSDTATQPQHF.

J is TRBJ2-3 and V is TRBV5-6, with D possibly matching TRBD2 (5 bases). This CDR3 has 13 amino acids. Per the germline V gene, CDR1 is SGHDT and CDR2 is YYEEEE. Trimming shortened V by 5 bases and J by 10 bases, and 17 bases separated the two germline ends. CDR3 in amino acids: CASRRAGSSPQYF. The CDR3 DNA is TGTGCCAGCAGGCGGGCCGGCTCTAGTCCGCAGTATTTT.

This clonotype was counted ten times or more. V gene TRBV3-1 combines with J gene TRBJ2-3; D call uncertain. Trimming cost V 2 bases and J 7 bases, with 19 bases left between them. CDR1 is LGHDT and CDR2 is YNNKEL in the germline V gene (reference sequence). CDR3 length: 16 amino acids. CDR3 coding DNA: TGTGCCAGCAGCCAAAACTTAAAGTCTCAAGCCCATACGCAGTATTTT. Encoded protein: CASSQNLKSQAHTQYF.

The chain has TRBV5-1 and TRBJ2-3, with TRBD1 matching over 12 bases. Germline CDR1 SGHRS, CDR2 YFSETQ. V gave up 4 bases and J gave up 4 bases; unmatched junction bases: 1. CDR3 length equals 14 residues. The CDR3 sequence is CASSGTGGPDTQYF. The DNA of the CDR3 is TGCGCCAGCAGCGGGACAGGGGGCCCAGATACGCAGTATTTT.

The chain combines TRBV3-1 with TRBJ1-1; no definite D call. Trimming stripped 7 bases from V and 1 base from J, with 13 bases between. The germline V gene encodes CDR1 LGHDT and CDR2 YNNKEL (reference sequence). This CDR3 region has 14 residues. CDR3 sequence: CASKYRHSNTEAFF. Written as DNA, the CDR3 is TGTGCCAGCAAATATCGTCATTCGAACACTGAAGCTTTCTTT. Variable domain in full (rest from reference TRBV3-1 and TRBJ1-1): DTAVSQTPKYLVTQMGNDKSIKCEQNLGHDTMYWYKQDSKKFLKIMFSYNNKELIINETVPNRFSPKSPDKAHLNLHINSLELGDSAVYFCASKYRHSNTEAFFGQGTRLTVV.

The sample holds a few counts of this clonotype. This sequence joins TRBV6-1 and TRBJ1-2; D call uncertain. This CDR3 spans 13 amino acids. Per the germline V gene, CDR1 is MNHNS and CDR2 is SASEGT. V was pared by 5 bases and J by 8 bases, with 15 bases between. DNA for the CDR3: TGTGCCAGCAGTCCGGGCCGTCTACAAGGCTACACCTTC. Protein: CASSPGRLQGYTF.

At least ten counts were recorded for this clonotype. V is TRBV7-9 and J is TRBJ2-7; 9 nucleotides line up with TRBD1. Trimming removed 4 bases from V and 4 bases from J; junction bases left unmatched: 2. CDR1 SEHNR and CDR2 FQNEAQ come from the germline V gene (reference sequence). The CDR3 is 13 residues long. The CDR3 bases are TGTGCCAGCAGCTCGACAGGGGGGTACGAGCAGTACTTC. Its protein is CASSSTGGYEQYF.

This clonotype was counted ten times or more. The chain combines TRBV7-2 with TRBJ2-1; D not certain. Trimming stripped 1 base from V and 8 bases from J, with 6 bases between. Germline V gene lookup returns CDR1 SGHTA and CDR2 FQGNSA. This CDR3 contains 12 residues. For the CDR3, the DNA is TGTGCCAGCAGCTTAGGGCTGCATGAGCAGTTCTTC. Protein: CASSLGLHEQFF.

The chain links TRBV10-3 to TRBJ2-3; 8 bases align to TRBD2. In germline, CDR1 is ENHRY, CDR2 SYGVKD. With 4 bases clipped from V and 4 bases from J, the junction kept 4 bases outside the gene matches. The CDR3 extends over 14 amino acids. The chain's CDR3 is CAISGGLVPDTQYF. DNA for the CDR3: TGTGCCATCAGTGGGGGACTAGTTCCAGATACGCAGTATTTT.

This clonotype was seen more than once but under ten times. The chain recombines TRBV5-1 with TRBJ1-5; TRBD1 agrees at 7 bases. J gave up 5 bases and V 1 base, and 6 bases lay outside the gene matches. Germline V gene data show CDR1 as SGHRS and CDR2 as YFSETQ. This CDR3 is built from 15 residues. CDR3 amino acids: CASSLSGTEYQPQHF. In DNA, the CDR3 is TGCGCCAGCAGCTTGTCAGGGACAGAGTATCAGCCCCAGCATTTT.

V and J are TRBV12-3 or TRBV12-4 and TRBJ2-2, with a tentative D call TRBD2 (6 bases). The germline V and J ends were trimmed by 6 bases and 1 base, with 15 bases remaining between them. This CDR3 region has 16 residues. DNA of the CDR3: TGTGCCAGCAGACGGAGCGGGTCCTTGAACACCGGGGAGCTGTTTTTT. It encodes CASRRSGSLNTGELFF.

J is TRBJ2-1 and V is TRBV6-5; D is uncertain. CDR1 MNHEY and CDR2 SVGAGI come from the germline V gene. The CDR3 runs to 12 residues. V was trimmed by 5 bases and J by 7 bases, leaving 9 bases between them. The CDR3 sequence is CASSGRNNEQFF. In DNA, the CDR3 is TGTGCCAGCAGTGGGCGAAATAATGAGCAGTTCTTC.

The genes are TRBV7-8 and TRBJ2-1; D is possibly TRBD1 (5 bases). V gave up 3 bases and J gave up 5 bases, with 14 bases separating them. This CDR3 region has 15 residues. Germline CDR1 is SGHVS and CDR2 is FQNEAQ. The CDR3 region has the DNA TGTGCCAGCAGCTTGGGGCAGGTCATAGACAATGAGCAGTTCTTC. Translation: CASSLGQVIDNEQFF.

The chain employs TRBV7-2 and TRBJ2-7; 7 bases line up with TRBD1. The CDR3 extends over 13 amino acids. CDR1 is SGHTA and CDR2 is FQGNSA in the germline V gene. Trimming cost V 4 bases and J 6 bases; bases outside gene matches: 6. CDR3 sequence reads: CASSSDRIGEQYF. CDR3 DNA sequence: TGTGCCAGCAGCTCGGACAGGATTGGCGAGCAGTACTTC.

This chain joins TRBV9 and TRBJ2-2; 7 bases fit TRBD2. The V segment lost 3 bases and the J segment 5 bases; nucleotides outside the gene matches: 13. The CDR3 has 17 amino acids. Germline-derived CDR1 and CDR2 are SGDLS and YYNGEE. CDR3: CASSALNRGRGTGELFF. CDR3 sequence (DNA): TGTGCCAGCAGCGCCCTTAATCGAGGGAGGGGTACCGGGGAGCTGTTTTTT.

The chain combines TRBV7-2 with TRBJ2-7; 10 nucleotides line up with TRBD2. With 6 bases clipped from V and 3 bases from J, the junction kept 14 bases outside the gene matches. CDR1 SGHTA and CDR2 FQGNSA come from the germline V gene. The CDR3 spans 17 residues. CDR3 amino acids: CASRLISSGSVFYEQYF. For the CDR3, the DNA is TGTGCCAGCAGGCTTATTTCTAGCGGGAGTGTTTTCTACGAGCAGTACTTC.

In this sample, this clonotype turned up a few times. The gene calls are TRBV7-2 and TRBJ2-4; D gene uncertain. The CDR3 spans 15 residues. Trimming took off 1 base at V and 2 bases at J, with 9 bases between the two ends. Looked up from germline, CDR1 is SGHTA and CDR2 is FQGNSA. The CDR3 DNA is TGTGCCAGCAGCTTAGTCGACCCTTCCAAAAACATTCAGTACTTC. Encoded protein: CASSLVDPSKNIQYF.

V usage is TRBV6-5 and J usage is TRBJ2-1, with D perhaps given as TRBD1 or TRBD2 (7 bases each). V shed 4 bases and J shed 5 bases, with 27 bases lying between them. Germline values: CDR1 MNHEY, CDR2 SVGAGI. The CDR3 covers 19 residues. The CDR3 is CASSFRQGGLAAGDNEQFF. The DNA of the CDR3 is TGTGCCAGCAGTTTTCGACAGGGAGGCTTAGCGGCGGGGGACAATGAGCAGTTCTTC.

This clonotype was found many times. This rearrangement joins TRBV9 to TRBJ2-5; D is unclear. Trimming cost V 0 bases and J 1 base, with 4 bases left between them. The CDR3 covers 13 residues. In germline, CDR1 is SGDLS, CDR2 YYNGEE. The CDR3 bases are TGTGCCAGCAGCGTAGCGGGCCAAGAGACCCAGTACTTC. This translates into CASSVAGQETQYF.

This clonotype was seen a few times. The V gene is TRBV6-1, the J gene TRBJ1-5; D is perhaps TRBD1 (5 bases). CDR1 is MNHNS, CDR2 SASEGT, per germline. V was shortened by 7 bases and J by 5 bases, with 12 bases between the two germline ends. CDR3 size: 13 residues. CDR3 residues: CASTHGGDQPQHF. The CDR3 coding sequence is TGTGCCAGCACCCATGGGGGAGATCAGCCCCAGCATTTT.

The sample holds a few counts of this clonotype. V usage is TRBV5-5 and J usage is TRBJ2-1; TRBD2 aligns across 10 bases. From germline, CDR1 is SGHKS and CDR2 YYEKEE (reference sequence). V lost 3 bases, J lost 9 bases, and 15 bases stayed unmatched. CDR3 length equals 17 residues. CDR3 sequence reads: CASSSRLAGAAGGEQFF. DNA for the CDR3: TGTGCCAGCAGCTCTAGGCTAGCGGGAGCCGCGGGGGGTGAGCAGTTCTTC.

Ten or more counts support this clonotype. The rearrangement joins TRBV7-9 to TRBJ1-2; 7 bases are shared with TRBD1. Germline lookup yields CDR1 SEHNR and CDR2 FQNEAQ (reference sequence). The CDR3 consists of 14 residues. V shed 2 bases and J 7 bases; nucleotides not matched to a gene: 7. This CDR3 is CASSLSGGPGGYTF. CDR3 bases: TGTGCCAGCAGCTTATCAGGGGGGCCCGGTGGCTACACCTTC.

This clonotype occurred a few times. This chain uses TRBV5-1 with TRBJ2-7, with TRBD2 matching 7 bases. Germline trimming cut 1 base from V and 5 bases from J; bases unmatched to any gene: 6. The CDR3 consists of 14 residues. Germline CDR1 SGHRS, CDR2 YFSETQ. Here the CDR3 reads CASSLWRESNEQYF. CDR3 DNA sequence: TGCGCCAGCAGCTTGTGGCGGGAGAGCAACGAGCAGTACTTC.

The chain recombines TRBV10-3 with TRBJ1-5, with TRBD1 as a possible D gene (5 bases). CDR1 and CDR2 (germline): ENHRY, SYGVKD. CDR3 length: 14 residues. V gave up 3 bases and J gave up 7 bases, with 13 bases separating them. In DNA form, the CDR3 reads TGTGCCATCAGTGACGCCTGGGGCGACCAGCCCCAGCATTTT. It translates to CAISDAWGDQPQHF.

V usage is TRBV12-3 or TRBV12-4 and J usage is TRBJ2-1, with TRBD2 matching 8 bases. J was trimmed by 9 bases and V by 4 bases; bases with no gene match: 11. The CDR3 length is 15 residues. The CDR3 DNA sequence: TGTGCCAGCAGTTCGATGGCTAGCGGGTACTCTGAGCAGTTCTTC. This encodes CASSSMASGYSEQFF.

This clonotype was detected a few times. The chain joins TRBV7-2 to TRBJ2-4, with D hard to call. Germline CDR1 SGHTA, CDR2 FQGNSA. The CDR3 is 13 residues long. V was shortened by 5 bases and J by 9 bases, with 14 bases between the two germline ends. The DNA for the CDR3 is TGTGCCAGCAGCCCGACCAGACCTGGCATTCAGTACTTC. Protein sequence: CASSPTRPGIQYF.